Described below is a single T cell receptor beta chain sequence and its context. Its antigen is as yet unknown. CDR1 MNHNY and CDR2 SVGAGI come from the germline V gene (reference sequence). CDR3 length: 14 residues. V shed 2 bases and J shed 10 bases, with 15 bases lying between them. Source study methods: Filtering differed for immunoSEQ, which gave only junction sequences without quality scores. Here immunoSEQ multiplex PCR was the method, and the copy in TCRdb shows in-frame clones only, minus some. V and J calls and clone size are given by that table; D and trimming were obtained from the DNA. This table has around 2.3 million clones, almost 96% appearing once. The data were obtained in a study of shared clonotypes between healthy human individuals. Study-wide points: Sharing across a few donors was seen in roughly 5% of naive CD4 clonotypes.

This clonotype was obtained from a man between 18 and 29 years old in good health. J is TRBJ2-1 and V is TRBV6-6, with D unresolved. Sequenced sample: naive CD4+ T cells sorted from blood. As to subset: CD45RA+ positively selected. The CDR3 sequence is CASSYLLQSGEQFF. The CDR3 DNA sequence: TGTGCCAGCAGTTACCTACTCCAATCCGGCGAGCAGTTCTTC.